This T cell receptor (beta chain) emerged from a study of blood T cell repertoires in COVID-19. Whole-study context: The origin of the acute and convalescent COVID-19 samples was the United States, Italy and Spain. Sample material is recorded as cDNA or gDNA derived from T cells, B-cell-depleted T cells, or PBMCs.

In the original workflow: Estimated nucleated cell counts came from reference gene primer amplification. The protocol was immunoSEQ multiplex PCR, while the TCRdb copy is restricted to in-frame clones and leaves out a portion. That table supplies the V and J calls and clone size; D and trimming were determined from the DNA. Here the sample spans approximately 30,000 clones, 84% being singletons. The CDR3 sequence is 15 residues long. Germline lookup yields CDR1 MRHNA and CDR2 SNTAGT. The V and J ends lost 3 bases and 5 bases respectively, with 14 bases between them. Source material: peripheral blood. The rearrangement joins TRBV6-4 to TRBJ2-1; no firm D call. The receptor's source is a man aged 65 to 79 with active COVID-19. The CDR3 DNA sequence: TGTGCCAGCAGTGATTCCCTAAGCGCCCACAATGAGCAGTTCTTC. It is translated as CASSDSLSAHNEQFF.